The TCR beta chain described here comes from a study of CD8+ T cells in alopecia areata. Treatment: oral pan-JAK inhibitor, 5-10 mg twice daily. Comment on this clone: What it binds is not known.

Extracted RNA was reverse transcribed into cDNA, the sequencing template. Using immunoSEQ multiplex PCR, the repertoire was profiled, and TCRdb retains in-frame clones only, with some absent. This sample has 79,000 or so clones, with around 66% found just once. Study-wide points: Patients shared TCRs less clearly than mice did, possibly owing to HLA.

The clonotype was recovered from a human donor with alopecia areata. Specimen: CD8+ T cells sorted from blood, collected at week 24, from a patient treated with tofacitinib.

The CDR3 sequence: CASSEIGGDNSPLHF. CDR3 bases: TGTGCCAGCAGCGAGATTGGTGGGGATAATTCACCCCTCCACTTT. The rearrangement joins TRBV9 to TRBJ1-6, with D uncertain. The CDR3 has 15 residues. Germline V gives CDR1 SGDLS, CDR2 YYNGEE. Trimming cost V 3 bases and J 5 bases, with 12 bases left between them.